This entry concerns a single TCR beta chain. Its specificity is not known. With a much larger clone just one base away, this may be a read error. CDR3 size: 13 residues. Germline CDR1 and CDR2: MNHNS and SASEGT. The sample belongs to a study of response to subunit inactivated influenza vaccine. Study results and limitations: The authors suggested that few new T cells are recruited per seasonal influenza vaccination.

TCRdb itself ran the RT-PCR reads through MiXCR, one entry per CDR3 protein. Of about 520,000 distinct CDR3 sequences detected, around 7.9% appear once; the ten largest clones hold under 15%. The chain couples TRBV6-1 to TRBJ2-5; D not resolved. The TCR originated in a man between 50 and 75 years old who received an inactivated influenza vaccine. The specimen comprised PBMCs from blood, sampled around 25 months after vaccination. The chain's CDR3 is CAISEFPNKTQYF. The CDR3 DNA reads TGTGCCATCAGTGAGTTCCCGAACAAGACCCAGTACTTC.